These T cell receptor beta chains were read from a single sample in a study of CD8 T cells in Susac syndrome. TCRdb recomputed calls from the immunoSEQ multiplex PCR reads with MiXCR, one row per CDR3 protein. The sample holds 150,000 to 190,000 distinct CDR3 sequences, around 95% seen once. The specimen sequenced was CD8+ T cells from PBMCs. The origin of the receptors is a human donor with multiple sclerosis. The CDR3 runs from the conserved cysteine through the conserved F or W. The D gene is left open where the match is weak. Some rows have no size entry. The others give once, few or many, or a class for an expanded clone.

clone size,J gene,D gene,V gene,CDR3 protein,CDR3 DNA
-,TRBJ2-2,-,TRBV3-1,CASSQVPGELFF,TGTGCCAGCAGCCAAGTACCCGGGGAGCTGTTTTTT
-,TRBJ2-2,-,TRBV7-8,CASSRRGSELFF,TGTGCCAGCAGCCGAAGGGGGAGCGAGCTGTTTTTT
-,TRBJ1-1,TRBD1,TRBV20-1,CSARGNRGGADTEAFF,TGCAGTGCTAGGGGGAACAGGGGAGGAGCTGACACTGAAGCTTTCTTT
-,TRBJ2-7,-,TRBV7-9,CASSYQAAEQYF,TGTGCCAGCAGCTATCAAGCGGCCGAGCAGTACTTC
-,TRBJ1-1,TRBD1,TRBV12-3/TRBV12-4,CASSNWDRVYTEAFF,TGTGCCAGCAGTAACTGGGACAGGGTGTACACTGAAGCTTTCTTT
-,TRBJ2-1,-,TRBV21-1,CASSRELITYNEQFF,TGTGCCAGCAGCAGGGAGCTGATCACCTACAATGAGCAGTTCTTC
-,TRBJ2-1,-,TRBV29-1,CSVPQGNEQFF,TGCAGCGTTCCACAGGGCAATGAGCAGTTCTTC
-,TRBJ2-3,TRBD2,TRBV7-2,CASSLAVGRGWSTDTQYF,TGTGCCAGCAGCTTAGCCGTTGGGCGGGGGTGGAGCACAGATACGCAGTATTTT
-,TRBJ1-2,-,TRBV5-4,CASAPPLSRGGGYTF,TGTGCCAGCGCTCCCCCCCTCTCGAGGGGTGGTGGCTACACCTTC
-,TRBJ1-2,-,TRBV15,CATSRGGEDTRYTF,TGTGCCACCAGCAGAGGAGGGGAAGACACGCGCTACACCTTC
-,TRBJ2-7,TRBD1,TRBV29-1,CSVDKGAEQYF,TGCAGCGTTGATAAGGGGGCTGAGCAGTACTTC
-,TRBJ2-1,-,TRBV30,CAWSFSLEQFF,TGTGCCTGGAGTTTTAGCCTAGAGCAGTTCTTC
-,TRBJ2-4,TRBD1,TRBV2,CASRDTGGAIPIQYF,TGTGCCAGCAGGGATACAGGGGGCGCAATCCCCATTCAGTACTTC
-,TRBJ2-7,-,TRBV2,CASSGRDSVSREQYF,TGTGCCAGCAGTGGCCGGGACTCCGTTTCGAGGGAGCAGTACTTC
-,TRBJ1-2,-,TRBV7-9,CASSLGLNSGYTF,TGTGCCAGCAGCTTAGGACTAAATAGTGGCTACACCTTC
-,TRBJ2-1,TRBD1,TRBV29-1,CSVEIPGQGYNEQFF,TGCAGCGTTGAGATTCCGGGACAGGGCTACAATGAGCAGTTCTTC
-,TRBJ1-1,-,TRBV29-1,CSVEDGVTEAFF,TGCAGCGTTGAAGATGGGGTAACTGAAGCTTTCTTT
-,TRBJ1-2,-,TRBV30,CAWSGGDVGHYGYTF,TGTGCCTGGAGTGGAGGCGACGTAGGGCACTATGGCTACACCTTC
-,TRBJ2-7,TRBD1,TRBV7-8,CASSPGTVDEQYF,TGTGCCAGCAGCCCCGGGACAGTTGACGAGCAGTACTTC
once,TRBJ1-1,-,TRBV29-1,CSVEIGAEAFF,TGCAGCGTTGAAATTGGGGCTGAAGCTTTCTTT
-,TRBJ2-7,-,TRBV7-2,CASSSTGLAYEQYF,TGTGCCAGCAGCTCAACTGGCCTTGCCTACGAGCAGTACTTC
-,TRBJ2-7,TRBD1,TRBV6-2/TRBV6-3,CASSERQGIPYEQYF,TGTGCCAGCAGCGAGAGACAGGGGATCCCCTACGAGCAGTACTTC
-,TRBJ1-1,-,TRBV27,CASGYGGAVNEAFF,TGTGCCAGCGGCTATGGAGGGGCGGTAAATGAAGCTTTCTTT
-,TRBJ2-6,-,TRBV9,CASRQGRGSGANVLTF,TGTGCCAGCAGACAGGGTCGGGGGTCTGGGGCCAACGTCCTGACTTTC
once,TRBJ1-2,TRBD1,TRBV20-1,CSARDRVIGYTF,TGCAGTGCTCGGGACAGGGTAATCGGCTACACCTTC
-,TRBJ1-1,-,TRBV6-2/TRBV6-3,CASSGRYRIDEAFF,TGTGCCAGCAGTGGACGATACCGGATCGATGAAGCTTTCTTT
-,TRBJ1-1,-,TRBV5-6,CASSFMGSEAFF,TGTGCCAGCAGCTTTATGGGTTCCGAAGCTTTCTTT
-,TRBJ2-7,-,TRBV2,CASTRGGRYEQYF,TGTGCCAGCACGAGGGGGGGCCGATACGAGCAGTACTTC
-,TRBJ2-2,-,TRBV10-3,CAISELGTPNTGELFF,TGTGCCATCAGTGAGTTGGGGACGCCGAACACCGGGGAGCTGTTTTTT
-,TRBJ1-1,-,TRBV11-2,CASSFSPIEAFF,TGTGCCAGCAGCTTCAGCCCGATTGAAGCTTTCTTT
-,TRBJ2-3,-,TRBV15,CATSMVESTDTQYF,TGTGCCACCAGCATGGTCGAGTCTACAGATACGCAGTATTTT
-,TRBJ1-5,-,TRBV27,CASSLGGNNQPQHF,TGTGCCAGCAGTTTGGGGGGGAACAATCAGCCCCAGCATTTT
-,TRBJ1-2,-,TRBV7-9,CASSPDGQYGYTF,TGTGCCAGCAGCCCAGACGGACAGTATGGCTACACCTTC
-,TRBJ1-2,-,TRBV27,CASSPATLGYGYTF,TGTGCCAGCTCCCCCGCCACTCTCGGTTATGGCTACACCTTC
-,TRBJ2-6,-,TRBV7-6,CASGTGANVLTF,TGTGCCAGCGGTACTGGGGCCAACGTCCTGACTTTC
-,TRBJ1-2,-,TRBV24-1,CATSDTKDTYGYTF,TGTGCCACCAGTGATACTAAAGACACCTATGGCTACACCTTC
-,TRBJ2-1,TRBD2,TRBV6-5,CASSPRLAGDYNEQFF,TGTGCCAGCAGTCCTCGACTAGCGGGGGATTACAATGAGCAGTTCTTC
-,TRBJ1-6,-,TRBV19,CASSISKASPLHF,TGTGCCAGTAGTATATCTAAGGCGTCACCCCTCCACTTT
-,TRBJ2-7,-,TRBV13,CASSDTERGSFSYEQYF,TGTGCCAGCAGCGACACTGAACGAGGGAGTTTTTCCTACGAGCAGTACTTC
-,TRBJ2-3,TRBD2,TRBV5-1,CASSAPLAGAADTQYF,TGCGCCAGCAGCGCCCCGCTAGCGGGGGCCGCAGATACGCAGTATTTT
-,TRBJ1-5,-,TRBV27,CASSLDSLNQPQHF,TGTGCCAGCTCCCTGGACTCATTAAATCAGCCCCAGCATTTT
-,TRBJ2-5,-,TRBV7-9,CASSLPGTETQYF,TGTGCCAGCAGCTTACCAGGGACAGAGACCCAGTACTTC
-,TRBJ2-3,TRBD2,TRBV27,CASSLSAGGTHDTQYF,TGTGCCAGCAGTTTATCAGCGGGGGGGACCCATGATACGCAGTATTTT
-,TRBJ1-1,TRBD1,TRBV25-1,CASSLGTGSTEAFF,TGTGCCAGCTCCCTAGGGACAGGGAGTACTGAAGCTTTCTTT
-,TRBJ1-1,TRBD1,TRBV29-1,CSGVQGEYSEAFF,TGCAGCGGCGTACAGGGGGAATATAGTGAAGCTTTCTTT
-,TRBJ2-2,TRBD2,TRBV6-6,CASSYRLAGDTGELFF,TGTGCCAGCAGTTACCGGCTAGCGGGAGACACCGGGGAGCTGTTTTTT